This T cell receptor (beta chain) comes out of a study of blood T cell repertoires in COVID-19. For the study at large: The analysed material was cDNA or gDNA that came from T cells, B-cell-depleted T cells, or PBMCs.

Original processing methods: Estimates of nucleated cell counts were drawn from the amplification of reference gene primers. The table came from immunoSEQ multiplex PCR; TCRdb's copy has only in-frame clones and leaves some out. Clonal size and the V and J genes are those of that table, whereas D and trimming came from the DNA. This sample has about 170,000 clones, with roughly 81% found just once. This clone showed up just a few times. The CDR3 contains 15 residues. V shed 3 bases and J 11 bases; nucleotides not matched to a gene: 9. The germline CDR1 and CDR2 sequences are LGHDT and YNNKEL (reference sequence).

Sequencing input: peripheral blood. The clonotype comes from a man aged 40-55 years who had recovered from COVID-19. The chain couples TRBV3-1 (or the pseudogene TRBV3-2) to TRBJ1-6; TRBD1 agrees at 8 bases. CDR3 residues: CASSQMDRDAAPLHF. Here the CDR3 DNA reads TGTGCCAGCAGCCAGATGGACAGGGACGCGGCACCCCTCCACTTT.